The 3 T cell receptor beta chains below come from one sample, sequenced in a study of T cell responses to AZD1222 COVID-19 vaccine. Clones were read by immunoSEQ multiplex PCR, and TCRdb kept only the in-frame ones, dropping some. The sample has some 99,000 clones, more than 75% seen once. Specimen: peripheral blood, collected 28 days after the second AZD1222 dose. Source of these receptors: an adult who received the AZD1222 COVID-19 vaccine.

The V call is TRBV7-2, the J call TRBJ2-1, with 7 nucleotides matching TRBD2. Germline V gene sequence: CDR1 SGHTA, CDR2 FQGNSA. There are 16 residues in the CDR3. With 5 bases clipped from V and 0 bases from J, the junction kept 7 bases outside the gene matches. The CDR3 nucleotides read TGTGCCAGCAGCGCGATAGCGGGTAGCTCCTACAATGAGCAGTTCTTC. Residues: CASSAIAGSSYNEQFF.

This chain joins TRBV5-1 and TRBJ1-2; possibly TRBD1 for D (6 bases). Germline V gene sequence: CDR1 SGHRS, CDR2 YFSETQ. CDR3 size: 13 residues. The V end was cut by 4 bases, the J end by 6 bases, with 13 bases between. The CDR3 DNA sequence: TGCGCCAGCAGCCCCTCAGGGGATCATGGCTACACCTTC. Protein sequence: CASSPSGDHGYTF.

This clone was seen more than once but under ten times. This chain links TRBV4-3 with TRBJ1-6, with a weak D call TRBD1 (6 bases). Looked up from germline, CDR1 is LGHNA and CDR2 is YSLEER. The V gene lost 0 bases and the J gene lost 10 bases, with 13 bases spanning the gap. The length of the CDR3 is 15 residues. The CDR3 spells CASSQDKAGDSPLHF. CDR3 DNA: TGCGCCAGCAGCCAAGATAAGGCAGGGGACTCACCCCTCCACTTT.